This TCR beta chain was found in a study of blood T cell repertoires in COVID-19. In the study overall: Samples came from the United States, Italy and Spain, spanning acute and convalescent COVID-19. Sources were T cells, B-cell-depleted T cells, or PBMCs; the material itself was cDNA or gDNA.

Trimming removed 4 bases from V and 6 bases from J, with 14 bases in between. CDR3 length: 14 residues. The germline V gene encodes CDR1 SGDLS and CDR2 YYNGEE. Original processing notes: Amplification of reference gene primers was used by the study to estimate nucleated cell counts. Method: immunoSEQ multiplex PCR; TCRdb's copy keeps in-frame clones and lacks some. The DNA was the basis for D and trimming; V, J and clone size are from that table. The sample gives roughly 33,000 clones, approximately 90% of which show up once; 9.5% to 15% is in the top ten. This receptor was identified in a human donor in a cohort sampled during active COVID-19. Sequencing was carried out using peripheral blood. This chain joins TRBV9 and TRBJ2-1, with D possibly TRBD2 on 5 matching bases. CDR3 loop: CASSLYGLANEQFF. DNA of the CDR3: TGTGCCAGCAGCCTCTACGGTCTAGCCAATGAGCAGTTCTTC.